The 25 T cell receptor beta chains reported below all come from one sample, sequenced in a study of T cell responses to AZD1222 COVID-19 vaccine (dated by TCRdb to 2020 to 2023). The time point label, as the study defines it: about 28 days (+/-7) after the second vaccine dose. Library prep was done by the immunoSEQ multiplex PCR assay. The source is immuneACCESS, and TCRdb retained only in-frame sequences with V and J called. Part of the clones is not carried over; for the studies checked, unresolved V genes explain less than half of this, and the remainder is unexplained. This sample is represented by under 30,000 clones; about 88% of them were singletons. Clones ranked in the top ten supply 7% to 8.5% of the sample. The material sequenced was peripheral blood, taken 28 days after the second AZD1222 dose. These receptors were taken from an adult who received the AZD1222 COVID-19 vaccine.

This clone has a single count. The V and J genes are TRBV28 and TRBJ2-2, with D perhaps matching TRBD2 (5 bases). Trimming stripped 5 bases from V and 7 bases from J, with 14 bases between. CDR1 and CDR2 from the germline V gene are MDHEN and SYDVKM. This CDR3 has 14 amino acids. CDR3 region: CASSPPEGGGELFF. CDR3 DNA sequence: TGTGCCAGCAGTCCGCCAGAGGGCGGCGGGGAGCTGTTTTTT.

This chain joins TRBV5-1 and TRBJ2-1, with 12 nucleotides matching TRBD1. Trimming removed 5 bases from V and 7 bases from J; junction bases left unmatched: 4. Germline-derived CDR1 and CDR2 are SGHRS and YFSETQ. The CDR3 totals 14 residues. The CDR3 DNA sequence: TGCGCCAGCAGTCCGGGACAGGGGGCGAATGAGCAGTTCTTC. It translates to CASSPGQGANEQFF.

This rearrangement joins TRBV5-1 to TRBJ2-5; D remains unclear. This CDR3 is 13 amino acids long. Germline loops: CDR1 SGHRS, CDR2 YFSETQ. V lost 2 bases and J lost 2, with 7 bases in between. CDR3 loop: CASSFGQQETQYF. The CDR3 nucleotides are TGCGCCAGCAGCTTCGGCCAGCAAGAGACCCAGTACTTC.

The chain joins TRBV6-5 to TRBJ1-2; 8 nucleotides match TRBD1. Germline lookup yields CDR1 MNHEY and CDR2 SVGAGI. The V and J ends lost 0 bases and 4 bases, in that order; junction bases with no gene match: 7. The CDR3 is 16 residues long. CDR3 region: CASSYSGTGGSYGYTF. CDR3 sequence (DNA): TGTGCCAGCAGTTACTCAGGAACAGGGGGAAGCTATGGCTACACCTTC.

The rearrangement joins TRBV24-1 to TRBJ2-1, with a possible D match to TRBD2 (6 bases). The V end was cut by 2 bases, the J end by 5 bases, with 12 bases between. From germline, CDR1 is KGHDR and CDR2 SFDVKD. The CDR3 runs to 15 residues. CDR3 sequence reads: CATSDWLAYHNEQFF. The CDR3 nucleotides are TGTGCCACCAGTGATTGGCTAGCGTACCACAATGAGCAGTTCTTC.

This clone is a singleton in its sample. The chain is built from TRBV10-1 and TRBJ2-1, with 14 positions matching TRBD2. In germline, CDR1 is WNHNN, CDR2 SYGVQD (reference sequence). Trimming cost V 5 bases and J 10 bases; bases outside gene matches: 7. The CDR3 is 15 amino acids. The CDR3: CASSPGLAGVEEQFF. CDR3 in DNA: TGCGCCAGCAGTCCGGGACTAGCGGGAGTGGAGGAGCAGTTCTTC.

The CDR3 coding sequence is TGTGCCAGCAGCTTACGACGAATGAACACTGAAGCTTTCTTT. Amino acid sequence: CASSLRRMNTEAFF. The J gene is TRBJ1-1, the V gene TRBV13, with D unclear. From germline, CDR1 is PRHDT and CDR2 FYEKMQ (reference sequence). V lost 2 bases and J 0 bases, leaving 7 bases between the germline ends. The CDR3 has 14 residues.

This chain uses TRBV7-9 with TRBJ1-2; 10 nucleotides agree with TRBD1. The junction had 9 bases not matched to a gene; V was cut back by 5 bases and J by 6 bases. CDR3 size: 15 residues. CDR1 is SEHNR and CDR2 is FQNEAQ in the germline V gene (reference sequence). DNA of the CDR3: TGTGCCAGCAGCGAGCCGGACAGGGGGACGCATGGCTACACCTTC. This gives the protein CASSEPDRGTHGYTF.

This chain links TRBV24-1 with TRBJ2-3; D tentatively fits TRBD1 or TRBD2 (6 bases each). The germline V and J ends were trimmed by 3 bases and 4 bases, with 13 bases remaining between them. Germline V CDR1 and CDR2: KGHDR, SFDVKD. This CDR3 region has 15 residues. The CDR3 spells CATSDPQEGADTQYF. In DNA, the CDR3 is TGTGCCACCAGTGATCCACAGGAGGGGGCAGATACGCAGTATTTT.

For the CDR3, the DNA is TGTGCCAGTCTGGGGGTGCCCCCCGTGAACACTGAAGCTTTCTTT. Protein sequence: CASLGVPPVNTEAFF. The V call is TRBV28, the J call TRBJ1-1; D may be TRBD1 (5 bases). Between the trimmed V and J ends, which lost 9 bases and 0 bases, there was a span of 17 bases. The CDR3 length is 15 residues. Germline CDR1 MDHEN, CDR2 SYDVKM.

CDR3 coding DNA: TGTGCCAGCAGTCTAGCTGGGGCGCCGGGAACTGAAGCTTTCTTT. This codes for CASSLAGAPGTEAFF. The V gene is TRBV28, the J gene TRBJ1-1; weak D call: TRBD1 (5 bases). In germline, CDR1 is MDHEN, CDR2 SYDVKM. V gave up 5 bases and J gave up 5 bases, with 18 bases separating them. The CDR3 totals 15 residues.

The chain combines TRBV5-4 with TRBJ1-6, with 9 positions matching TRBD1. The CDR3 sequence is 18 residues long. Germline trimming cut 4 bases from V and 0 bases from J; bases unmatched to any gene: 8. CDR1 and CDR2 (germline): SGHNT, YYREEE (reference sequence). This CDR3 reads CASSSGTGISSYNSPLHF. CDR3 DNA: TGTGCCAGCAGCAGCGGGACAGGGATTAGCTCCTATAATTCACCCCTCCACTTT.

The chain uses TRBV19 and TRBJ2-7; tentatively, D is TRBD1 (6 bases). Trimming removed 7 bases at V and 3 bases at J, with 19 bases between. This CDR3 has 15 amino acids. Germline CDR1 and CDR2: LNHDA and SQIVND (reference sequence). The CDR3 region is CASTGTSRGVYEQYF. The CDR3 DNA is TGTGCCAGTACGGGGACATCACGCGGTGTCTACGAGCAGTACTTC. Based on the CDR3 plus reference TRBV19 and TRBJ2-7, the full variable domain is DGGITQSPKYLFRKEGQNVTLSCEQNLNHDAMYWYRQDPGQGLRLIYYSQIVNDFQKGDIAEGYSVSREKKESFPLTVTSAQKNPTAFYLCASTGTSRGVYEQYFGPGTRLTVT.

V is TRBV7-3 and J is TRBJ1-1; D not resolved. Trimming pared 5 bases from V and 6 bases from J, leaving 13 bases between. The CDR3 contains 13 residues. Per the germline V gene, CDR1 is SGHTA and CDR2 is FQGTGA. The CDR3 loop reads CASSPIMGAEAFF. The CDR3 DNA sequence: TGTGCCAGCAGCCCGATAATGGGCGCTGAAGCTTTCTTT.

Only one count was recorded for this clone. The J gene is TRBJ1-1, the V gene TRBV6-5, with TRBD1 as a possible D gene (5 bases). Germline lookup yields CDR1 MNHEY and CDR2 SVGAGI. The V end was cut by 7 bases, the J end by 0 bases, with 12 bases between. The CDR3 has 14 residues. CDR3 DNA sequence: TGTGCCAGCACCCCCCAGGGAATGAACACTGAAGCTTTCTTT. This codes for CASTPQGMNTEAFF.

This clone is a singleton in its sample. J is TRBJ2-7 and V is TRBV15; TRBD1 matches 11 bases. V shed 4 bases and J 5 bases; nucleotides not matched to a gene: 7. The CDR3 totals 15 residues. Germline values: CDR1 LNHNV, CDR2 YYDKDF (reference sequence). CDR3 bases: TGTGCCACCAGCACCCGGACAGGGGGCCCCAACGAGCAGTACTTC. The encoded protein is CATSTRTGGPNEQYF.

V and J are TRBV6-5 and TRBJ1-2, with 12 positions matching TRBD1. V gave up 6 bases and J gave up 8 bases; unmatched junction bases: 7. This CDR3 contains 14 residues. The V gene's germline CDR1 is MNHEY and CDR2 SVGAGI. For the CDR3, the DNA is TGTGCCAGCAGCAAGGGACAGGGGGCAGGGGGCTACACCTTC. Its translation is CASSKGQGAGGYTF.

This clone is a singleton in its sample. This chain uses TRBV30 with TRBJ2-7, with D possibly being TRBD1 (6 bases). V was shortened by 2 bases and J by 9 bases, with 14 bases between the two germline ends. The CDR3 contains 12 residues. Germline-derived CDR1 and CDR2 are GTSNPN and SVGIG (reference sequence). The CDR3 nucleotides are TGTGCCTGGAGTCCACAGGGTTGGGTGCAGTACTTC. This translates into CAWSPQGWVQYF. Looking up the rest from reference TRBV30 and TRBJ2-7 gives the full variable domain: SQTIHQWPATLVQPVGSPLSLECTVEGTSNPNLYWYRQAAGRGLQLLFYSVGIGQISSEVPQNLSASRPQDRQFILSSKKLLLSDSGFYLCAWSPQGWVQYFGPGTRLTVT.

V is TRBV20-1 and J is TRBJ2-5; D is ambiguous. The CDR3 contains 13 residues. The V and J ends lost 3 bases and 5 bases respectively, with 13 bases between them. Germline loops: CDR1 DFQATT, CDR2 SNEGSKA (reference sequence). The chain's CDR3 is CSASRRARETQYF. The DNA of the CDR3 is TGCAGTGCTAGTAGAAGGGCCAGGGAGACCCAGTACTTC.

This clone showed up just once. This rearrangement joins TRBV7-9 to TRBJ2-6; tentatively, D is TRBD1 (5 bases). The CDR3 runs 15 residues. Germline loops: CDR1 SEHNR, CDR2 FQNEAQ (reference sequence). The ends were cut back, 5 bases at V and 1 base at J, with 9 bases in the middle. CDR3 nucleotides: TGTGCCAGCAGCACGACAGAATCTGGGGCCAACGTCCTGACTTTC. Amino acids: CASSTTESGANVLTF. The variable domain in full, completed from reference TRBV7-9 and TRBJ2-6, reads DTGVSQNPRHKITKRGQNVTFRCDPISEHNRLYWYRQTLGQGPEFLTYFQNEAQLEKSRLLSDRFSAERPKGSFSTLEIQRTEQGDSAMYLCASSTTESGANVLTFGAGSRLTVL.

This chain uses TRBV11-3 with TRBJ2-3; TRBD1 aligns across 7 bases. CDR3 length: 14 amino acids. Trimming removed 3 bases from V and 1 base from J; junction bases left unmatched: 1. Per germline, CDR1 SGHNT and CDR2 YENEEA. CDR3 coding DNA: TGTGCCAGCAGCTTGCAGGGGGGCACAGATACGCAGTATTTT. This codes for CASSLQGGTDTQYF.

This sequence joins TRBV28 and TRBJ1-2; no clear D. Germline assignment: CDR1 MDHEN and CDR2 SYDVKM. The CDR3 loop spans 14 amino acids. The ends were cut back, 5 bases at V and 4 bases at J, with 14 bases in the middle. Here the CDR3 reads CASSSVGLAYGYTF. The CDR3 region has the DNA TGTGCCAGCAGTAGTGTGGGCCTCGCCTATGGCTACACCTTC.

This clone was counted only a few times. V usage is TRBV6-5 and J usage is TRBJ2-7, with TRBD1 identical over 9 bases. Trimming at V came to 8 bases and at J to 6 bases, leaving 11 bases not matched to a gene. The CDR3 has 14 amino acids. Per germline, CDR1 MNHEY and CDR2 SVGAGI. The DNA of the CDR3 is TGTGCCAGCCAGACAGGGGGTACCCTACTCGAGCAGTACTTC. It is translated as CASQTGGTLLEQYF.

The chain joins TRBV5-1 to TRBJ1-1; D may be TRBD1 (5 bases). Between the trimmed V and J ends, which lost 5 bases and 6 bases, there was a span of 14 bases. The germline gives CDR1 SGHRS, CDR2 YFSETQ. The CDR3 totals 13 residues. Here the CDR3 reads CASSFTGTPEAFF. CDR3 in DNA: TGCGCCAGCAGTTTCACCGGGACGCCTGAAGCTTTCTTT. The complete variable domain, with remaining parts taken from reference TRBV5-1 and TRBJ1-1, reads KAGVTQTPRYLIKTRGQQVTLSCSPISGHRSVSWYQQTPGQGLQFLFEYFSETQRNKGNFPGRFSGRQFSNSRSEMNVSTLELGDSALYLCASSFTGTPEAFFGQGTRLTVV.

The V call is TRBV7-9, the J call TRBJ1-3; D is possibly TRBD1 (6 bases). The germline V and J ends were trimmed by 4 bases and 0 bases, with 10 bases remaining between them. Germline CDR1 and CDR2: SEHNR and FQNEAQ (reference sequence). CDR3 size: 15 residues. The CDR3 region has the DNA TGTGCCAGCAGCTGGTACAGGGACTCTGGAAACACCATATATTTT. It yields the protein CASSWYRDSGNTIYF.